These 22 T cell receptor beta chains were sequenced from one sample in a study of beta chain features in type 1 diabetes. Since all of the isolated RNA was reverse transcribed, expressed TCRB transcripts were what got sequenced. The assay was immunoSEQ multiplex PCR, and TCRdb's table has in-frame clones only and misses some. This table has fewer than 900,000 clones, around a sixth appearing once. The sequenced sample was naive CD4+ T cells from blood. The receptors were sampled from a woman aged 18-29 years in good health.

This chain uses TRBV6-1 with TRBJ2-7; the D gene is possibly TRBD1 (6 bases). Trimming pared 6 bases from V and 4 bases from J, leaving 13 bases between. The CDR3 has 13 amino acids. CDR1 is MNHNS and CDR2 is SASEGT in the germline V gene. The CDR3 sequence: CASRQGPLYEQYF. CDR3 coding DNA: TGTGCCAGCAGGCAGGGGCCCTTGTACGAGCAGTACTTC.

This chain links TRBV28 with TRBJ2-1; TRBD2 matches 9 bases. The CDR3 consists of 14 residues. CDR1 MDHEN and CDR2 SYDVKM come from the germline V gene. The trim removed 6 bases at V and 7 bases at J, leaving 7 bases unmatched. Written as DNA, the CDR3 is TGTGCCAGCAGGCGTAGCGGGAGAATAAATGAGCAGTTCTTC. Protein: CASRRSGRINEQFF.

This clone has more than one count but fewer than ten. The genes are TRBV7-2 and TRBJ2-4, with D possibly TRBD1 on 6 matching bases. Germline loops: CDR1 SGHTA, CDR2 FQGNSA. The CDR3 is made up of 18 amino acids. Trimming removed 2 bases at V and 2 bases at J, with 19 bases between. The CDR3 DNA follows: TGTGCCAGCAGCTTACAGTCTACAGGGATCTTGTCCAAAAACATTCAGTACTTC. It is translated as CASSLQSTGILSKNIQYF.

This clone was counted only a few times. The genes are TRBV29-1 and TRBJ2-3; 8 bases are shared with TRBD2. CDR1 is SQVTM, CDR2 ANQGSEA, per germline. This CDR3 is 14 amino acids long. V lost 4 bases to trimming and J lost 5 bases; unmatched junction nucleotides: 8. This CDR3 reads CSVVRAGARDTQYF. DNA for the CDR3: TGCAGCGTTGTCAGAGCGGGAGCAAGAGATACGCAGTATTTT.

The rearrangement joins TRBV7-6 to TRBJ2-5; D remains unclear. The CDR3 spans 13 residues. The germline V gene has CDR1 SGHVS and CDR2 FNYEAQ. V lost 2 bases, J lost 4 bases, and 8 bases lay in between. CDR3 residues: CASSLSVGETQYF. CDR3 bases: TGTGCCAGCAGCTTATCAGTGGGAGAGACCCAGTACTTC.

The DNA of the CDR3 is TGCAGTGCTAGTAACACATACGAGCAGTACTTC. Translating gives CSASNTYEQYF. The V call is TRBV20-1, the J call TRBJ2-7; D gene ambiguous. Deletions cut 3 bases from V and 4 bases from J, with 7 bases between. The CDR3 sequence is 11 residues long. CDR1 is DFQATT, CDR2 SNEGSKA, per germline (reference sequence).

The CDR3, as DNA: TGTGCCAGCAGCTCCCAAGGTCCACTAGGGACCCAGTACTTC. This sequence encodes CASSSQGPLGTQYF. The chain combines TRBV7-3 with TRBJ2-7; possible D gene TRBD2, 5 bases. Near its end, the DNA agrees better with TRBJ2-5, so the J call may be wrong. CDR1 and CDR2 from the germline V gene are SGHTA and FQGTGA. There are 14 residues in the CDR3.

The chain recombines TRBV6-5 with TRBJ2-7; D is unclear. The CDR3 extends over 16 amino acids. V lost 0 bases to trimming and J lost 7 bases, with 19 bases between them. CDR1 is MNHEY and CDR2 is SVGAGI in the germline V gene. The CDR3 here is CASSYSAARHGSEQYF. The CDR3 DNA sequence: TGTGCCAGCAGTTACTCGGCTGCCAGACATGGTTCGGAGCAGTACTTC.

This clone was observed a few times. The rearrangement uses TRBV5-6 and TRBJ2-2; D may be TRBD1 (7 bases). The germline V gene has CDR1 SGHDT and CDR2 YYEEEE. This CDR3 spans 17 amino acids. Trimming removed 4 bases from V and 6 bases from J, with 22 bases in between. The CDR3 bases are TGTGCCAGCAGCCGGAGGGCAGGGGGAGAGCATTCCGGGGAGCTGTTTTTT. Its protein is CASSRRAGGEHSGELFF.

This chain links TRBV7-3 with TRBJ2-5; D uncertain. The CDR3 has 12 residues. V was clipped by 5 bases and J by 7 bases, with 11 bases between them. CDR1 and CDR2 from the germline V gene are SGHTA and FQGTGA. Here the CDR3 reads CASSRSMRTQYF. CDR3 nucleotide sequence: TGTGCCAGCAGCCGATCGATGAGGACCCAGTACTTC.

The rearrangement joins TRBV6-6 to TRBJ2-1, with 9 bases lining up with TRBD2. The CDR3 runs to 14 residues. V lost 4 bases, J lost 7 bases, and 5 bases stayed unmatched. Germline CDR1 and CDR2: MNHNY and SVGAGI (reference sequence). Here the CDR3 reads CASSSSGTGNEQFF. The DNA for the CDR3 is TGTGCCAGCAGTTCTAGCGGGACGGGGAATGAGCAGTTCTTC.

The chain is built from TRBV29-1 and TRBJ2-7; no clear D gene. V was clipped by 4 bases and J by 6 bases, with 13 bases between them. This CDR3 spans 12 amino acids. Germline CDR1 and CDR2: SQVTM and ANQGSEA. CDR3: CSVAQRISEQYF. The CDR3 DNA sequence: TGCAGCGTTGCACAGAGGATCTCCGAGCAGTACTTC.

The chain couples TRBV29-1 to TRBJ2-7, with 10 bases matching TRBD1. This CDR3 comprises 14 residues. Per germline, CDR1 SQVTM and CDR2 ANQGSEA. The J segment lost 4 bases and the V segment lost 7 bases, leaving 10 bases of the junction unmatched. The CDR3 DNA follows: TGCAGCGCCAAGGGTGGGACAGGGGCTTACGAGCAGTACTTC. Translated, it gives CSAKGGTGAYEQYF.

There are a few counts of this clone. The chain is built from TRBV11-2 and TRBJ1-1, with D maybe TRBD1 (5 bases). In germline, CDR1 is SGHAT, CDR2 FQNNGV. Trimming took 2 bases from V and 2 from J, leaving 12 bases between them. CDR3 length: 15 residues. In nucleotides, the CDR3 is TGTGCCAGCAGCTTAATGCGGGACTCTAACACTGAAGCTTTCTTT. It encodes CASSLMRDSNTEAFF.

The V gene is TRBV4-3, the J gene TRBJ2-6; no reliable D call. V lost 0 bases and J lost 3, with 6 bases in between. The CDR3 covers 15 residues. The germline CDR1 and CDR2 sequences are LGHNA and YSLEER. CDR3 amino acids: CASSQDSGGANVLTF. CDR3 DNA sequence: TGCGCCAGCAGCCAAGATTCCGGTGGGGCCAACGTCCTGACTTTC.

The rearrangement links TRBV2 to TRBJ2-2; 8 bases fit TRBD2. Germline CDR1 and CDR2: SNHLY and FYNNEI. V lost 2 bases, J lost 2 bases, and 1 base stayed unmatched. This CDR3 has 15 residues. The CDR3 sequence is CASSELAGNTGELFF. The CDR3 coding sequence is TGTGCCAGCAGTGAACTAGCGGGTAACACCGGGGAGCTGTTTTTT.

This clone was recorded a few times. In nucleotides, the CDR3 is TGTGCCAGCAGTCCGGACAGGACTTCCTATGGCTACACCTTC. Residues: CASSPDRTSYGYTF. The chain carries TRBV6-4 and TRBJ1-2; TRBD1 aligns across 7 bases. V lost 5 bases to trimming and J lost 4 bases; unmatched junction nucleotides: 7. Germline CDR1 is MRHNA and CDR2 is SNTAGT. The CDR3 extends over 14 amino acids.

The rearrangement links TRBV15 to TRBJ2-5, with TRBD2 as a possible D gene (5 bases). V lost 0 bases and J 5 bases, leaving 16 bases between the germline ends. The CDR3 length is 16 residues. Germline values: CDR1 LNHNV, CDR2 YYDKDF (reference sequence). CDR3 amino acids: CATSRDLPDRGETQYF. CDR3 sequence (DNA): TGTGCCACCAGCAGAGATTTGCCAGACCGAGGGGAGACCCAGTACTTC.

The sample holds a few counts of this clone. Here the CDR3 DNA reads TGTGCCAGCAGCTTCACGGGACAAGAGACCCAGTACTTC. It translates to CASSFTGQETQYF. This chain uses TRBV7-8 with TRBJ2-5; weak D call: TRBD2 (5 bases). From germline, CDR1 is SGHVS and CDR2 FQNEAQ. The CDR3 is 13 residues long. Trimming stripped 3 bases from V and 2 bases from J, with 7 bases between.

The rearrangement joins TRBV19 to TRBJ1-1; no clear D gene. Germline assignment: CDR1 LNHDA and CDR2 SQIVND (reference sequence). Trimming removed 5 bases from V and 4 bases from J, with 11 bases in between. The CDR3 consists of 13 residues. The CDR3 loop is CASSDRSRTEAFF. In DNA, the CDR3 is TGTGCCAGTAGTGATAGGTCACGCACTGAAGCTTTCTTT.

In regard to this clone: Additional DNA sequences in this sample encode the identical CDR3. The chain is built from TRBV7-3 and TRBJ2-3, with D tentatively TRBD1 or TRBD2 (5 bases each). The CDR3 covers 14 residues. Trimming shortened V by 2 bases and J by 3 bases, and 9 bases separated the two germline ends. CDR1 is SGHTA, CDR2 FQGTGA, per germline. CDR3 nucleotide sequence: TGTGCCAGCAGCTTAGGGGGTCGGACAGATACGCAGTATTTT. Its translation: CASSLGGRTDTQYF.

A few counts support this clone. The rearrangement joins TRBV9 to TRBJ1-1; TRBD1 might be the D (5 bases). V was cut by 2 bases and J by 1 base, with 12 bases left in between. Germline values: CDR1 SGDLS, CDR2 YYNGEE. The CDR3 loop spans 15 amino acids. The CDR3 DNA sequence: TGTGCCAGCAGCGTCGACGCCGGACAGAACACTGAAGCTTTCTTT. Translated: CASSVDAGQNTEAFF.